One sample yielded the 22 T cell receptor beta chains listed below, sequenced in a study of identical twins. Via MiXCR, TCRdb re-called the 5' RACE reads, giving one row per CDR3 protein. The table shows 350,000 to 600,000 distinct CDR3 sequences, with 14% occurring only once. These data were also reused for a study on yellow fever vaccine responses in identical twins.

The source material was CD4+ T cells sorted from blood. The receptor set was obtained from a woman younger than 30 in good health.

The rearrangement uses TRBV4-1 and TRBJ2-1; 9 bases fit TRBD2. After removal of 5 bases from V and 8 bases from J, the junction contained 13 bases not matched to a gene. The CDR3 is made up of 16 amino acids. Germline loops: CDR1 MGHRA, CDR2 YSYEKL. The CDR3 loop reads CASSKILTSGRDEQFF. The CDR3 nucleotides are TGCGCCAGCAGCAAAATTTTAACTAGCGGGCGGGATGAGCAGTTCTTC.

The sample holds many counts of this clonotype. The V gene is TRBV6-5, the J gene TRBJ2-6; D remains unclear. This CDR3 spans 16 amino acids. V lost 0 bases, J lost 2 bases, and 8 bases lay in between. Germline assignment: CDR1 MNHEY and CDR2 SVGAGI. Here the CDR3 DNA reads TGTGCCAGCAGTTACTCGCAGAAAGCTGGGGCCAACGTCCTGACTTTC. It codes for CASSYSQKAGANVLTF.

The chain has TRBV18 and TRBJ2-7; D possibly corresponds to TRBD1 (6 bases). Trimming left V 0 bases short and J 2 bases short, with 11 bases between. This CDR3 comprises 15 residues. Germline V gives CDR1 KGHSH, CDR2 LQKENI. The CDR3: CASSPPETGTYEQYF. CDR3 in DNA: TGTGCCAGCTCACCACCTGAGACAGGAACCTACGAGCAGTACTTC. Full variable domain (remainder filled in from reference TRBV18 and TRBJ2-7): NAGVMQNPRHLVRRRGQEARLRCSPMKGHSHVYWYRQLPEEGLKFMVYLQKENIIDESGMPKERFSAEFPKEGPSILRIQQVVRGDSAAYFCASSPPETGTYEQYFGPGTRLTVT.

The chain is built from TRBV4-3 and TRBJ2-1; D unresolved. The V gene lost 0 bases and the J gene lost 7 bases, with 13 bases spanning the gap. CDR3 length: 15 residues. The germline CDR1 and CDR2 sequences are LGHNA and YSLEER. CDR3 DNA: TGCGCCAGCAGCCAAGATCTTAACTACCGAAATGAGCAGTTCTTC. Translation: CASSQDLNYRNEQFF.

This clonotype appeared a few times. The chain recombines TRBV4-1 with TRBJ2-2, with 9 bases matching TRBD1. Germline V gene lookup returns CDR1 MGHRA and CDR2 YSYEKL. Trimming removed 1 base from V and 4 bases from J; junction bases left unmatched: 4. The CDR3 runs to 16 residues. The CDR3 protein is CASSQAQGAGTGELFF. CDR3 DNA: TGCGCCAGCAGCCAAGCACAGGGGGCTGGCACCGGGGAGCTGTTTTTT.

The V gene is TRBV5-1, the J gene TRBJ2-7; 10 bases fit TRBD1. Germline V gene sequence: CDR1 SGHRS, CDR2 YFSETQ. The length of the CDR3 is 15 residues. After removal of 3 bases from V and 7 bases from J, the junction contained 10 bases not matched to a gene. The chain's CDR3 is CASSSTTGGRGEQYF. The CDR3, as DNA: TGCGCCAGCAGCTCGACGACAGGGGGCCGGGGAGAGCAGTACTTC.

The chain links TRBV20-1 to TRBJ1-1, with D perhaps TRBD1 (6 bases). Germline V gene sequence: CDR1 DFQATT, CDR2 SNEGSKA (reference sequence). V was trimmed by 0 bases and J by 6 bases, leaving 14 bases between them. The length of the CDR3 is 14 residues. The CDR3 here is CSARDRRGAPEAFF. In DNA form, the CDR3 reads TGCAGTGCTAGAGATCGGCGGGGGGCACCTGAAGCTTTCTTT.

The chain uses TRBV28 and TRBJ2-7, with TRBD2 as a possible D gene (6 bases). The length of the CDR3 is 14 residues. The germline V gene encodes CDR1 MDHEN and CDR2 SYDVKM. V lost 7 bases to trimming and J lost 1 base, with 14 bases between them. The CDR3 reads CASKANGSSYEQYF. The CDR3 DNA is TGTGCCAGCAAGGCTAACGGGAGTTCCTACGAGCAGTACTTC.

The chain combines TRBV7-6 with TRBJ1-2; D is undetermined. The CDR3 loop spans 13 amino acids. Germline CDR1 reads SGHVS; CDR2 reads FNYEAQ. Trimming removed 6 bases from V and 0 bases from J, with 8 bases in between. This chain's CDR3 is CASSRDPNYGYTF. CDR3 DNA: TGTGCCAGCAGTCGTGATCCTAACTATGGCTACACCTTC.

The V call is TRBV11-2, the J call TRBJ2-3; TRBD2 agrees at 9 bases. The J segment lost 0 bases and the V segment lost 2 bases, leaving 12 bases of the junction unmatched. Germline CDR1 reads SGHAT; CDR2 reads FQNNGV. This CDR3 region has 19 residues. Here the CDR3 DNA reads TGTGCCAGCAGCTTAATGGTACGCGCTAGCGGGGCGAGCACAGATACGCAGTATTTT. Encoded protein: CASSLMVRASGASTDTQYF.

This clonotype turned up a few times. V gene TRBV20-1 combines with J gene TRBJ2-6; TRBD2 matches 9 bases. Germline-derived CDR1 and CDR2 are DFQATT and SNEGSKA (reference sequence). The J segment lost 0 bases and the V segment lost 2 bases, leaving 5 bases of the junction unmatched. The CDR3 loop spans 17 amino acids. CDR3 residues: CSARPAGGVSGANVLTF. CDR3 sequence (DNA): TGCAGTGCTAGACCTGCGGGGGGGGTCTCTGGGGCCAACGTCCTGACTTTC.

The rearrangement uses TRBV30 and TRBJ2-4; 7 bases fit TRBD1. The CDR3 consists of 13 residues. The germline V gene encodes CDR1 GTSNPN and CDR2 SVGIG (reference sequence). The V and J ends lost 3 bases and 6 bases, in that order; junction bases with no gene match: 5. The CDR3 nucleotides read TGTGCCTGGAGCCGGGCAGGGGGAAACATTCAGTACTTC. Protein product: CAWSRAGGNIQYF.

The rearrangement joins TRBV3-1 to TRBJ2-6, with TRBD1 matching 9 bases. Trimming took 3 bases from V and 0 from J; bases not matched to a gene: 12. Germline loops: CDR1 LGHDT, CDR2 YNNKEL (reference sequence). The CDR3 totals 20 residues. The CDR3 DNA reads TGTGCCAGCAGCCACGCCGGTTGGACAGGGGTCGCCTCTGGGGCCAACGTCCTGACTTTC. This translates into CASSHAGWTGVASGANVLTF. The complete variable domain, with remaining parts taken from reference TRBV3-1 and TRBJ2-6, reads DTAVSQTPKYLVTQMGNDKSIKCEQNLGHDTMYWYKQDSKKFLKIMFSYNNKELIINETVPNRFSPKSPDKAHLNLHINSLELGDSAVYFCASSHAGWTGVASGANVLTFGAGSRLTVL.

The genes are TRBV28 and TRBJ2-5; D call uncertain. Germline V CDR1 and CDR2: MDHEN, SYDVKM. V lost 0 bases and J 3 bases, leaving 14 bases between the germline ends. This CDR3 is 16 amino acids long. CDR3 region: CASSLWGLQLKETQYF. As DNA, the CDR3 is TGTGCCAGCAGTTTATGGGGCTTACAGTTAAAAGAGACCCAGTACTTC.

J is TRBJ2-5 and V is TRBV7-9; 7 bases line up with TRBD2. J gave up 2 bases and V 7 bases, and 7 bases lay outside the gene matches. Looked up from germline, CDR1 is SEHNR and CDR2 is FQNEAQ (reference sequence). CDR3 length: 14 amino acids. CDR3 sequence reads: CASTSPSGQETQYF. CDR3 coding DNA: TGTGCCAGCACTTCTCCTAGCGGACAAGAGACCCAGTACTTC.

This clonotype was seen a few times. The chain links TRBV7-2 to TRBJ1-2, with TRBD1 as a possible D gene (5 bases). Trimming stripped 3 bases from V and 4 bases from J, with 15 bases between. Germline assignment: CDR1 SGHTA and CDR2 FQGNSA. The CDR3 has 15 amino acids. The CDR3 reads CASSLGLQMAYGYTF. The CDR3 DNA reads TGTGCCAGCAGCTTGGGACTCCAAATGGCCTATGGCTACACCTTC. Full variable domain (outside the CDR3, taken from reference TRBV7-2 and TRBJ1-2): GAGVSQSPSNKVTEKGKDVELRCDPISGHTALYWYRQSLGQGLEFLIYFQGNSAPDKSGLPSDRFSAERTGGSVSTLTIQRTQQEDSAVYLCASSLGLQMAYGYTFGSGTRLTVV.

The sample holds a few counts of this clonotype. The CDR3 sequence is CSARRGGGQETQYF. The CDR3 DNA reads as TGCAGTGCTAGGCGTGGGGGGGGCCAAGAGACCCAGTACTTC. The chain carries TRBV20-1 and TRBJ2-5; 7 bases match TRBD2. The germline CDR1 and CDR2 sequences are DFQATT and SNEGSKA (reference sequence). Trimming removed 3 bases from V and 1 base from J; junction bases left unmatched: 5. This CDR3 comprises 14 residues.

This clonotype has a handful of counts. V and J are TRBV5-1 and TRBJ2-7; D may be TRBD1 (6 bases). The CDR3 covers 14 residues. Germline values: CDR1 SGHRS, CDR2 YFSETQ. With 4 bases removed from V and 0 bases from J, the gap between germline ends came to 11 bases. CDR3 DNA: TGCGCCAGCAGCAAGACAGGCCTCTCCTACGAGCAGTACTTC. Translated, it gives CASSKTGLSYEQYF.

This clonotype has a handful of counts. The CDR3 bases are TGTGCCAGCAGTTTCGGTTTGCGCCGCAGCTCCTACGAGCAGTACTTC. It encodes CASSFGLRRSSYEQYF. The chain recombines TRBV28 with TRBJ2-7; D ambiguous. The length of the CDR3 is 16 residues. CDR1 MDHEN and CDR2 SYDVKM come from the germline V gene. Trimming removed 3 bases from V and 0 bases from J, with 15 bases in between.

The chain joins TRBV10-3 to TRBJ1-4, with TRBD1 identical over 8 bases. CDR1 and CDR2 (germline): ENHRY, SYGVKD. The CDR3 extends over 14 amino acids. The V segment lost 6 bases and the J segment 6 bases; nucleotides outside the gene matches: 6. The CDR3 sequence is CAIRAGTGDEKLFF. For the CDR3, the DNA is TGTGCCATCAGGGCCGGGACAGGCGATGAAAAACTGTTTTTT.

This clonotype has at least ten counts. This chain's CDR3 is CATGSTGELFF. CDR3 sequence (DNA): TGTGCTACCGGTAGTACCGGGGAGCTGTTTTTT. The chain carries TRBV7-7 and TRBJ2-2; D is unresolved. Germline assignment: CDR1 SSHAT and CDR2 FNYEAQ (reference sequence). There are 11 residues in the CDR3.

In its sample, this clonotype was seen a few times. The rearrangement joins TRBV7-2 to TRBJ2-3; 15 bases fit TRBD2. Germline CDR1 reads SGHTA; CDR2 reads FQGNSA. The V and J ends lost 3 bases and 5 bases, in that order; junction bases with no gene match: 3. The CDR3 consists of 16 residues. CDR3 sequence reads: CASSFGLAGGRDTQYF. CDR3 bases: TGTGCCAGCAGCTTTGGACTAGCGGGGGGGCGAGATACGCAGTATTTT.